These 14 T cell receptor beta chains were all obtained from the same sample, sequenced in a study of OX40 agonist ivuxolimab in advanced cancers. The method was immunoSEQ multiplex PCR; TCRdb's version includes in-frame clones alone and lacks a portion of them. This sample has tens of thousands of clones, with almost 85% found just once. The source material was CD4+ or CD8+ T cells sorted from blood, sampled in a trial of the OX40 agonist ivuxolimab. These TCRs come from an adult with an advanced solid tumor such as melanoma, head and neck, liver or kidney cancer.

This clone was observed once. The CDR3 DNA reads as TGCGCCAGCAGCCAAGAATCGGCCAGGACTAATTCACCCCTCCACTTT. Protein: CASSQESARTNSPLHF. The rearrangement uses TRBV4-1 and TRBJ1-6; D unresolved. V lost 0 bases to trimming and J lost 6 bases, with 12 bases between them. CDR3 length: 16 residues. Germline V gene sequence: CDR1 MGHRA, CDR2 YSYEKL.

V and J are TRBV11-2 and TRBJ2-3, with 8 bases matching TRBD2. The germline V gene encodes CDR1 SGHAT and CDR2 FQNNGV. CDR3 length equals 15 residues. Trimming took 3 bases from V and 4 from J; bases not matched to a gene: 6. CDR3 amino acids: CASSFILAEADTQYF. CDR3 sequence (DNA): TGTGCCAGCAGCTTTATACTAGCGGAGGCAGATACGCAGTATTTT. Full variable domain (missing parts from reference TRBV11-2 and TRBJ2-3): EAGVAQSPRYKIIEKRQSVAFWCNPISGHATLYWYQQILGQGPKLLIQFQNNGVVDDSQLPKDRFSAERLKGVDSTLKIQPAKLEDSAVYLCASSFILAEADTQYFGPGTRLTVL.

This chain links TRBV10-3 with TRBJ2-7, with TRBD1 matching over 10 bases. The CDR3 loop spans 17 amino acids. Germline assignment: CDR1 ENHRY and CDR2 SYGVKD. V trimming: 0 bases; J trimming: 1 base; junction bases outside the gene matches: 6. The CDR3 DNA is TGTGCCATCAGTGAGTCGGGGCGGGACAGGGGATCCTACGAGCAGTACTTC. It encodes CAISESGRDRGSYEQYF.

This clone showed up just a few times. V is TRBV19 and J is TRBJ2-7; D is unclear. This CDR3 has 14 residues. V was pared by 6 bases and J by 0 bases, with 12 bases between. Germline V gene sequence: CDR1 LNHDA, CDR2 SQIVND (reference sequence). The CDR3 sequence: CASRPQSSSYEQYF. The CDR3 DNA sequence: TGTGCCAGTAGACCCCAGAGTAGCTCCTACGAGCAGTACTTC. Looking up the rest from reference TRBV19 and TRBJ2-7 gives the full variable domain: DGGITQSPKYLFRKEGQNVTLSCEQNLNHDAMYWYRQDPGQGLRLIYYSQIVNDFQKGDIAEGYSVSREKKESFPLTVTSAQKNPTAFYLCASRPQSSSYEQYFGPGTRLTVT.

This chain joins TRBV28 and TRBJ2-5; 10 positions agree with TRBD1. CDR1 and CDR2 from the germline V gene are MDHEN and SYDVKM. After removal of 5 bases from V and 1 base from J, the junction contained 10 bases not matched to a gene. The CDR3 has 17 residues. CDR3 loop: CASSVTVGQGSQETQYF. CDR3 nucleotides: TGTGCCAGCAGTGTCACCGTGGGACAGGGGTCCCAAGAGACCCAGTACTTC.

The chain couples TRBV9 to TRBJ2-7; a weak D match, TRBD1 (6 bases). Looked up from germline, CDR1 is SGDLS and CDR2 is YYNGEE. The length of the CDR3 is 14 residues. V was clipped by 1 base and J by 0 bases, with 8 bases between them. The CDR3 DNA reads as TGTGCCAGCAGCGTAACAGGGAGCTCCTACGAGCAGTACTTC. It yields the protein CASSVTGSSYEQYF.

The V call is TRBV11-1, the J call TRBJ2-4, with D tentatively TRBD1 or TRBD2 (5 bases each). V was shortened by 5 bases and J by 0 bases, with 14 bases between the two germline ends. Germline CDR1 and CDR2: SGHAT and FQDESV (reference sequence). This CDR3 contains 16 residues. CDR3 DNA sequence: TGTGCCAGCAGCCCCGGGACGGCTTTAGCCAAAAACATTCAGTACTTC. Translating gives CASSPGTALAKNIQYF.

The chain employs TRBV27 and TRBJ1-6; possibly TRBD1 for D (5 bases). Germline CDR1 MNHEY, CDR2 SMNVEV (reference sequence). This CDR3 region has 17 residues. The ends were cut back, 8 bases at V and 3 bases at J, with 20 bases in the middle. CDR3 sequence reads: CASLSFIGEVYNSPLHF. CDR3 nucleotides: TGTGCCAGCCTTAGTTTTATAGGGGAGGTCTATAATTCACCCCTCCACTTT.

A few counts support this clone. The rearrangement uses TRBV19 and TRBJ1-5; TRBD1 is a possible D gene (6 bases). The V end lost 6 bases, the J end lost 2 bases, and 14 bases lay between the germline ends. Germline CDR1 LNHDA, CDR2 SQIVND (reference sequence). This CDR3 is 15 amino acids long. The CDR3 is CASRPTGTGNQPQHF. CDR3 DNA sequence: TGTGCCAGTAGACCAACAGGGACGGGCAATCAGCCCCAGCATTTT.

The J gene is TRBJ1-5, the V gene TRBV19, with D uncertain. Germline lookup yields CDR1 LNHDA and CDR2 SQIVND (reference sequence). There are 15 residues in the CDR3. V lost 6 bases to trimming and J lost 2 bases, with 14 bases between them. CDR3 protein: CASSPTPGGNQPQHF. CDR3 in DNA: TGTGCCAGTAGCCCTACCCCCGGTGGCAATCAGCCCCAGCATTTT.

The chain combines TRBV5-1 with TRBJ2-3, with 10 bases aligning to TRBD1. The CDR3 totals 16 residues. Germline V gives CDR1 SGHRS, CDR2 YFSETQ. Germline trimming cut 4 bases from V and 4 bases from J; bases unmatched to any gene: 9. CDR3 region: CASSRAGTGAPDTQYF. CDR3 in DNA: TGCGCCAGCAGCAGGGCCGGGACAGGGGCCCCAGATACGCAGTATTTT.

The chain has TRBV5-6 and TRBJ1-5; the D is unclear. CDR1 SGHDT and CDR2 YYEEEE come from the germline V gene. CDR3 size: 14 residues. V was shortened by 4 bases and J by 0 bases, with 8 bases between the two germline ends. The CDR3 bases are TGTGCCAGCAGCCGGAAGGGTAGCAATCAGCCCCAGCATTTT. This gives the protein CASSRKGSNQPQHF.

The chain couples TRBV5-8 to TRBJ2-7; no clear D. V lost 4 bases to trimming and J lost 5 bases, with 16 bases between them. The germline V gene has CDR1 SGHTS and CDR2 YDEGEE. The CDR3 has 14 residues. The DNA of the CDR3 is TGTGCCAGCAGCCCCTCCAGCCCGGCTGACGAGCAGTACTTC. Translating gives CASSPSSPADEQYF. Full variable domain (remainder filled in from reference TRBV5-8 and TRBJ2-7): EAGVTQSPTHLIKTRGQQATLRCSPISGHTSVYWYQQALGLGLQFLLWYDEGEERNRGNFPPRFSGRQFPNYSSELNVNALELEDSALYLCASSPSSPADEQYFGPGTRLTVT.

The chain carries TRBV7-8 and TRBJ1-1; weak D call: TRBD1 (6 bases). The CDR3 covers 14 residues. Germline CDR1 reads SGHVS; CDR2 reads FQNEAQ. V was pared by 5 bases and J by 5 bases, with 15 bases between. This CDR3 is CASSLRGAQTEAFF. The CDR3 DNA reads as TGTGCCAGCAGCCTCAGGGGTGCGCAAACTGAAGCTTTCTTT.